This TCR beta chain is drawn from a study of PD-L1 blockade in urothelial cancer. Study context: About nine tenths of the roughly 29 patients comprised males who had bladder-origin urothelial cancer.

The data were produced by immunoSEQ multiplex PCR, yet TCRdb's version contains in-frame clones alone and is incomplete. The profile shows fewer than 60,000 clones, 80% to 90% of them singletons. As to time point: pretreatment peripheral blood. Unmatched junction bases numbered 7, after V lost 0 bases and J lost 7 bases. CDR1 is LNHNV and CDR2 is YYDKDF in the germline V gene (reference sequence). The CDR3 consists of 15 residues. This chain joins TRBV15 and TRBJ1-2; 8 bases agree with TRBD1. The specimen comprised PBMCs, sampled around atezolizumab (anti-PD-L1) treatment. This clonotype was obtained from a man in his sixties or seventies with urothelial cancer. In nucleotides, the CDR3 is TGTGCCACCAGCAGAGAGGGGACAGGCGTATTTGGCTACACCTTC. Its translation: CATSREGTGVFGYTF.